The clone carrying this T cell receptor (beta chain) showed up many times. Per germline, CDR1 SGHDT and CDR2 YYEEEE. The CDR3 contains 11 residues. The V end was cut by 5 bases, the J end by 5 bases, with 5 bases between. MiXCR, run by TCRdb on the RT-PCR reads, gives a single entry per CDR3 protein. The data show about 680,000 distinct CDR3 sequences, approximately 15% seen once. This chain uses TRBV5-6 with TRBJ2-1; no clear D. The receptor comes from a female donor in good health, serving as a healthy control. The sequenced material came from memory CD4+ T cells from blood. The CDR3 DNA is TGTGCCAGCAGACGCCACAATGAGCAGTTCTTC. Protein: CASRRHNEQFF.